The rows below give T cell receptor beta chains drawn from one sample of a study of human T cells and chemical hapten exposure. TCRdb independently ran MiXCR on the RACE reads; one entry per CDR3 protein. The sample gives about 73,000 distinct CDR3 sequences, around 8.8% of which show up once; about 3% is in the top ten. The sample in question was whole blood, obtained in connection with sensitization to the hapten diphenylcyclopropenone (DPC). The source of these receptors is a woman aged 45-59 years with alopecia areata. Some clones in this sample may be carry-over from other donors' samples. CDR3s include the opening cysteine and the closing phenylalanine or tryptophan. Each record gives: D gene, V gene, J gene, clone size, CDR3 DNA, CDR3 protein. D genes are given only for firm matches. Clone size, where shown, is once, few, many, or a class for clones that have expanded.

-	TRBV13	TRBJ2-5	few	TGTGCCAGCAGCCCCGGTCGGGTGGCGGCGACGCAAGAGACCCAGTACTTC	CASSPGRVAATQETQYF
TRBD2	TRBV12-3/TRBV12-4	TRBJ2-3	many	TGTGCCAGCAGGAGGACTAGCTTTGGCACAGATACGCAGTATTTT	CASRRTSFGTDTQYF
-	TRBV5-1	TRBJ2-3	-	TGCGCCAGCAGCAGGCCAGGAGATACGCAGTATTTT	CASSRPGDTQYF
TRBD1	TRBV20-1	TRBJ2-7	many	TGCAGTGCGAGGGGGACAGGGGCGAGGTACGAGCAGTACTTC	CSARGTGARYEQYF
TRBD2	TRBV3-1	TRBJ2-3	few	TGTGCCAGCAGCCAAGCAAAGCTAGCGGTGGAAGATACGCAGTATTTT	CASSQAKLAVEDTQYF
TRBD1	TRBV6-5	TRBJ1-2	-	TGTGCCAGCAGTTCCGGGACAGCTGGCTATGGCTACACCTTC	CASSSGTAGYGYTF
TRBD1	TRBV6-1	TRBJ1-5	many	TGTGCCAGCAGGAACAGGGGACAGCCCCAGCATTTT	CASRNRGQPQHF
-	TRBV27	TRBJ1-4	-	TGTGCCAGCAGACGACGGCGGCAGGGAGATGAAAAACTGTTTTTT	CASRRRRQGDEKLFF
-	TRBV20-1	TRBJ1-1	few	TGCAGTGCTACGAACAGCCTGAACACTGAAGCTTTCTTT	CSATNSLNTEAFF
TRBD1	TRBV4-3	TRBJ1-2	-	TGCGCCAGCAGCCCTTCCGGGACAGGGGGCGACTATGGCTACACCTTC	CASSPSGTGGDYGYTF
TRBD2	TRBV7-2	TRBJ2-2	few	TGTGCCAGCACCCTCCGGGGGGGGAACACCGGGGAGCTGTTTTTT	CASTLRGGNTGELFF
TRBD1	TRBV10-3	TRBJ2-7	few	TGTGCCATCAGTGAGCGGGGACAGGGATACGAGCAGTACTTC	CAISERGQGYEQYF
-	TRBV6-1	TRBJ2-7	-	TGTGCCAGCAGTCCCGGGGTTGCCGAGCAGTACTTC	CASSPGVAEQYF
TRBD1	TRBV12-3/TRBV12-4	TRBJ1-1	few	TGTGCCAGCAGTCCAAGGGACAGCAACACTGAAGCTTTCTTT	CASSPRDSNTEAFF
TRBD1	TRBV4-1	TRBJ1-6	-	TGCGCCAGCAGCCAAGCAGGGGGGCGAGGTTCACCCCTCCACTTT	CASSQAGGRGSPLHF
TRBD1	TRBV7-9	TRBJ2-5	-	TGTGCCAGCAGCCCGGGGACAGGGTACCAAGAGACCCAGTACTTC	CASSPGTGYQETQYF
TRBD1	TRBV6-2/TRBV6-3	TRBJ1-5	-	TGTGCCAGCGCGACAGGGAGTGGAAATCAGCCCCAGCATTTT	CASATGSGNQPQHF
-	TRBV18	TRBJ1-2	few	TGTGCCAGCTCACCACCTATGCAGAGCGGTGGCTACACCTTC	CASSPPMQSGGYTF
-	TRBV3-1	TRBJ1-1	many	TGTGCCAGCAGCCAAGTATCAGGGGACACTGAAGCTTTCTTT	CASSQVSGDTEAFF
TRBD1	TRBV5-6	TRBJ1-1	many	TGTGCCAGCAGCCGGACAGGGGGCCGAGGGACTGAAGCTTTCTTT	CASSRTGGRGTEAFF
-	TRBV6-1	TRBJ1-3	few	TGTGCCAGCAGTGTCCCACAGGGCACCTTCCTCTCTGGAAACACCATATATTTT	CASSVPQGTFLSGNTIYF
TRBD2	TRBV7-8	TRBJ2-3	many	TGTGCCAGCAGTGGGAGGGCCGGCACAGATACGCAGTATTTT	CASSGRAGTDTQYF
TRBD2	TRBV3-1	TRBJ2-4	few	TGTGCCAGCAGCTGGGCTAGCGGATCCAAAAACATTCAGTACTTC	CASSWASGSKNIQYF
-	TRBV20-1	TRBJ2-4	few	TGCAGTGCTAGAGCCTCCCGGGGCTTCCAAAACATTCAGTACTTC	CSARASRGFQNIQYF